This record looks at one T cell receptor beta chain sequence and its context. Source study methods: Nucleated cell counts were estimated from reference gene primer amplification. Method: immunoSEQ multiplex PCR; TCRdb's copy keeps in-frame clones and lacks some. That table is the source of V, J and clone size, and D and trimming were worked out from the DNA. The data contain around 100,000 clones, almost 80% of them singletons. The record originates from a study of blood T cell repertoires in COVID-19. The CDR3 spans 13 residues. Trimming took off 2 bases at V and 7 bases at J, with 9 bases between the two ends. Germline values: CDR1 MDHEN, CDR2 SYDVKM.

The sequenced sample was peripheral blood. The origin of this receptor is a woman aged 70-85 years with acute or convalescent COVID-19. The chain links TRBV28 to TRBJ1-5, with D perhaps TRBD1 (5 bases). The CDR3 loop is CASSLGAGQPQHF. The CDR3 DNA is TGTGCCAGCAGTTTAGGGGCAGGGCAGCCCCAGCATTTT.